This T cell receptor beta chain was recovered during a study of monozygotic twins with inflammatory bowel disease. Researchers used template switching to add UMIs featuring a 6-nucleotide sample barcode. TCRdb derives one entry per CDR3 protein from the 5' RACE reads, leaving out DNA. This specimen shows 400,000 to 500,000 distinct CDR3 sequences; the ten leading clones hold 2% to 2.5%. Germline V gene sequence: CDR1 SQVTM, CDR2 ANQGSEA. CDR3 length: 15 amino acids. This rearrangement joins TRBV29-1 to TRBJ1-5; TCRdb reports TRBD1, a call that lacks DNA to check it against. Source material: blood. The receptor was derived from a human donor with ulcerative colitis or Crohn's disease, or a healthy co-twin of an affected twin (not recorded which). The CDR3 region is CSVAAGQGVFQPQHF.